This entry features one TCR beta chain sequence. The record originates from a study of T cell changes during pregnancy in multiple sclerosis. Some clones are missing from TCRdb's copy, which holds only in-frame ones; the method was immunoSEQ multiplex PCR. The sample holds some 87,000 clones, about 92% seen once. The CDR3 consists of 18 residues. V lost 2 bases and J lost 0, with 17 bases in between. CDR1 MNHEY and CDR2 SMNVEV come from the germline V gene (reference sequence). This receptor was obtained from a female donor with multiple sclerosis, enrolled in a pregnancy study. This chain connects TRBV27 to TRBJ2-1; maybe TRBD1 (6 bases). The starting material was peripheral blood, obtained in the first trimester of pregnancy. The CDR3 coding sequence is TGTGCCAGCAGTTTAGGTGGCCGTGGGACATTCTCCTACAATGAGCAGTTCTTC. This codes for CASSLGGRGTFSYNEQFF.